This section outlines one TCR beta chain sequence together with its context. There is no known antigen for this receptor. This clone may be a read error of a much larger clone one base away. Ophthalmopathy patients had moderately to severely active disease, with a Clinical Activity Score of 3 or more, a NOSPECS grade of 4 or more, and a disease duration of less than 3 months. Patients with uncontrolled infections, other autoimmune diseases, pregnancy or lactation were excluded. Diagnoses were established on the basis of clinical symptoms, serum thyroxine and TRAb, thyroid ultrasound, and orbital computed tomography. PBMCs were isolated from roughly 10 ml of fresh peripheral blood by Ficoll-Paque density gradient centrifugation. Total RNA was extracted using Trizol reagent, and RNA quality was assessed on an Agilent 2100 Bioanalyzer. This sample is drawn from a study of T cells in Graves' hyperthyroidism and ophthalmopathy (dated by TCRdb to the late 2010s). Study-wide context: Peripheral blood samples were taken at initial diagnosis, before any treatment was given. To identify distinguishing TCR V-J signatures, a discovery cohort of around 100 patients was used, comprising roughly 45 with Graves' ophthalmopathy and under 60 with stable Graves' hyperthyroidism. Prospective prediction of ophthalmopathy was tested in an independent validation cohort consisting of roughly 20 hyperthyroidism patients and 15 or so patients who later progressed to ophthalmopathy. The 100 discovery patients were divided at random into training and test sets in a 7:3 ratio. In six Graves' hyperthyroidism patients, the study also compared T-cell repertoires from thyroid tissue with T-cell repertoires from blood. Following sampling, methimazole starting at 30 mg daily was given to hyperthyroidism patients, and high-dose intravenous methylprednisolone was given to ophthalmopathy patients. The paper reports TCR Vbeta CDR3 sequencing of approximately 140 peripheral blood samples: around 45 ophthalmopathy, some 80 hyperthyroidism and around 17 progressor patients. Results and caveats for the whole study, not just this receptor: Most expanded thyroid clonotypes (frequency above 0.001) were also detected in blood, a finding suggesting that blood repertoires may reflect thyroid immune responses. No statistical method was used to set the sample size in advance, and investigators knew the group allocation. A 13 V-J signature model separated ophthalmopathy from stable hyperthyroidism, with approximately 87% sensitivity and roughly 81% specificity in cross-validation and 80%/75% in testing. In validation, progression to ophthalmopathy was predicted by the model with around 71% sensitivity and nearly 75% specificity, a median of around 6.5 months before onset.

TCR beta CDR3 regions were amplified from RNA transcripts. The first round of RT-PCR for the TCR CDR3 was performed with the HTBI primer set and the Qiagen OneStep RT-PCR kit. Libraries were constructed in a second round of multiplex PCR, after which size selection and purification were performed. Libraries were sequenced paired-end with 100 bp reads on an Illumina HiSeq2000. On the authors' methods: SOAPnuke was used to process the raw data, throwing out any read that contained adapters or uncalled bases, had a mean Phred below 15, or lacked an exact constant-primer or identifier match. High-quality paired reads were merged with COPE v1.2.5, and unique nucleotide sequences were defined as clonotypes. MiTCR v1.1 was used to align the clonotypes against IMGT TRBV, TRBD and TRBJ reference segments. Only V-J combinations with frequency above 0.0001, covering about 99% of repertoires, were analysed. The TCS score was defined as F50 (clonal expansion) divided by E x V (chaos), with BLOSUM62-based TCRdist calculated between CDR3 peptides within each V-J. Welch's t-statistics and random forest reduced around 520 V-J features to some 14, which were used in a naive Bayes classifier (R e1071). TCRdb trimmed public reads at Q25 via fastp, called clones via MiXCR and kept in-frame beta chains. Merged by CDR3 protein, the rows form single entries marked with the most common genes and DNA. Clone size and V and J calls follow TCRdb, not the original study. The sample table lists over 350,000 distinct CDR3 sequences, 18% of them with a count of one. 35% to 50% of the sample is in the top ten clones.

The sequencing sample was made of blood. This clonotype originated in a man in his late teens or twenties with Graves' ophthalmopathy.

At the DNA level, the sequence is TGTGCCACCAGCAGAGTGGCTTCCCAAGGGACCCAGTACTTC. Its protein product is CATSRVASQGTQYF. The chain is assembled from TRBV15 and TRBJ2-5, with the D segment identity uncertain. The CDR3 covers 14 residues, taking in both the cysteine and the phenylalanine. Only the CDR3 portion is preserved as DNA: 42 bases, with reading frame beginning at the first base. CDR1 and CDR2, per the germline V gene (reference sequence), are LNHNV and YYDKDF.